The 4 T cell receptor beta chains below were found in one sample sequenced in a study of T-cell reconstitution after alpha-beta-depleted transplantation in children. Preparation of the TCRbeta library used unique molecular identifiers. TCRdb ran MiXCR on the PCR reads and lists one entry per CDR3 protein. The table includes about 350,000 distinct CDR3 sequences, 15% to 20% detected once. Sequenced here: PBMCs, mostly from graft donor cells, sampled 360 days after TCRalphabeta/CD19-depleted stem cell transplant. All receptors come from a male patient between 2 and 15 years old who had a stem cell transplant for acute lymphoblastic leukemia, so the T cells may come from the graft donor.

This clonotype showed up many times. CDR3 residues: CASSRRGEQFF. The DNA for the CDR3 is TGTGCCAGCAGCCGGCGCGGTGAGCAGTTCTTC. This chain joins TRBV3-1 and TRBJ2-1, with D unclear. The V and J ends lost 4 bases and 9 bases respectively, with 7 bases between them. The germline gives CDR1 LGHDT, CDR2 YNNKEL (reference sequence). The CDR3 length is 11 residues.

V gene TRBV7-9 combines with J gene TRBJ2-2; D perhaps matches TRBD1 (5 bases). V was shortened by 0 bases and J by 5 bases, with 13 bases between the two germline ends. The CDR3 is made up of 16 amino acids. CDR1 and CDR2 (germline): SEHNR, FQNEAQ (reference sequence). In nucleotides, the CDR3 is TGTGCCAGCAGCTTAGCGCGTGGGGCCAAAACCGGGGAGCTGTTTTTT. The encoded protein is CASSLARGAKTGELFF.

As regards this clonotype: No conserved phenylalanine or tryptophan is present at the end of the CDR3, so a read error is the likely explanation. The chain links TRBV13 to TRBJ2-1; no reliable D call. The V end was cut by 5 bases, the J end by 6 bases, with 20 bases between. The CDR3 sequence is 16 residues long. The germline CDR1 and CDR2 sequences are PRHDT and FYEKMQ (reference sequence). The DNA for the CDR3 is TGTGCCAGCAGCCCCCTAAGACCGTGGAATAGCAATGAGCAGTTCGTC. Encoded protein: CASSPLRPWNSNEQFV.

There are a few counts of this clonotype. The chain has TRBV28 and TRBJ1-5, with unresolved D. CDR1 and CDR2 from the germline V gene are MDHEN and SYDVKM. Deletions cut 2 bases from V and 0 bases from J, with 14 bases between. The CDR3 is 17 residues long. Here the CDR3 reads CASSLRPWQISNQPQHF. In nucleotides, the CDR3 is TGTGCCAGCAGTTTAAGGCCCTGGCAGATTAGCAATCAGCCCCAGCATTTT.